A selection of T cell receptor beta chains follows, all from one sample in a study of cytomegalovirus exposure and HLA in healthy donors. Clones were read by immunoSEQ multiplex PCR, and TCRdb kept only the in-frame ones, dropping some. Its table lists approximately 150,000 clones. The source material was PBMCs. The receptors stem from a male donor in good health and CMV-seronegative. Each CDR3 is given without its conserved first and last residue.

j_gene | v_gene | CDR3aa
TRBJ2-7 | TRBV5-6 | ASSRLAGGPYEQY
TRBJ2-1 | TRBV5-1 | ASSLTSGGSLNEQF
TRBJ1-2 | TRBV5-6 | ASSPGSQGYT
TRBJ2-2 | TRBV25-1 | ASSVIGTENTGELF
TRBJ2-7 | TRBV30 | AGSEGLILSYEQY
TRBJ1-6 | TRBV27 | ASTYSGTGSSPLH
TRBJ2-7 | TRBV29-1 | SVVPGVGGRYEQY
TRBJ2-5 | TRBV5-1 | ASSSGTGTTGETQY
TRBJ2-1 | TRBV6-5 | ASKQNSYNEQF
TRBJ2-3 | TRBV5-6 | ASSLGMTSAAGTDTQY
TRBJ2-3 | TRBV9 | ASSVETVTDTQY
TRBJ1-1 | TRBV7-2 | ASSSVSGRGGNTEAF
TRBJ2-2 | TRBV15 | ATRASYNTGELF
TRBJ2-7 | TRBV5-6 | ASSLGPGQGWNEQY
TRBJ1-1 | TRBV19 | ASSILGLGGNTEAF
TRBJ2-3 | TRBV5-1 | ASSSSTGIADTQY
TRBJ1-5 | TRBV5-3 | ARSPGQGGGRSNQPQH
TRBJ1-4 | TRBV18 | ASSRTQTGPNEKLF
TRBJ2-5 | TRBV27 | ASSRDYQETQY
TRBJ2-1 | TRBV18 | ASSPLEGLSGYEQF
TRBJ1-1 | TRBV9 | ASSWTGQGEAF
TRBJ2-1 | TRBV9 | ASSVATSPGNEQF
TRBJ2-5 | TRBV19 | ASSITPSSGGRETQY